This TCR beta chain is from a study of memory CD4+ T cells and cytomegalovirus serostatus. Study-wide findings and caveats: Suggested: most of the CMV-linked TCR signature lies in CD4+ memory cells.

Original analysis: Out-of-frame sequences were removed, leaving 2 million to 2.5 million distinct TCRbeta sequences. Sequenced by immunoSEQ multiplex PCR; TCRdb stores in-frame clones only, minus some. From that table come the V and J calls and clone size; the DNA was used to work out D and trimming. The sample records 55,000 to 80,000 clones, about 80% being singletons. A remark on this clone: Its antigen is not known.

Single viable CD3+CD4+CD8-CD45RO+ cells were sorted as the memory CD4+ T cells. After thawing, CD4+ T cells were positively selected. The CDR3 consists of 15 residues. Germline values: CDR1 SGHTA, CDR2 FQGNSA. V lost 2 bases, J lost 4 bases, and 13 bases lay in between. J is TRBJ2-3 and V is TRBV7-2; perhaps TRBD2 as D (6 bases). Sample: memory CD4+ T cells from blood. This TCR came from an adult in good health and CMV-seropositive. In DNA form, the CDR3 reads TGTGCCAGCAGCTTACAGGGCGGGAACTCAGATACGCAGTATTTT. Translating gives CASSLQGGNSDTQYF.